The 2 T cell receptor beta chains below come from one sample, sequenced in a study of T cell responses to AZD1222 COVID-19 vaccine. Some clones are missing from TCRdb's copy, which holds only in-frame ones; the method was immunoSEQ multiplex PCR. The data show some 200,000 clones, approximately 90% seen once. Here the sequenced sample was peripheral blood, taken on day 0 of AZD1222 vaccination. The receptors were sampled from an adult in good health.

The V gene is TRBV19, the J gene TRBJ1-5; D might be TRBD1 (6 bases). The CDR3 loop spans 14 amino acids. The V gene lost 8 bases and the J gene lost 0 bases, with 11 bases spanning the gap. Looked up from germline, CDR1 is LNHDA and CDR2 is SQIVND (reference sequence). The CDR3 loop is CASRTETSNQPQHF. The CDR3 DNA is TGTGCCAGTCGGACAGAAACTAGCAATCAGCCCCAGCATTTT.

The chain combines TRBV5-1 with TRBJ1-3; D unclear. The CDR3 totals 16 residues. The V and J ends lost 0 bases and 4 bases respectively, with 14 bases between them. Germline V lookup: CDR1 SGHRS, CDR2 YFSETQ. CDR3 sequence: CASSLDPGGMGNTIYF. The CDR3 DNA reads TGCGCCAGCAGCTTGGATCCCGGAGGGATGGGAAACACCATATATTTT.